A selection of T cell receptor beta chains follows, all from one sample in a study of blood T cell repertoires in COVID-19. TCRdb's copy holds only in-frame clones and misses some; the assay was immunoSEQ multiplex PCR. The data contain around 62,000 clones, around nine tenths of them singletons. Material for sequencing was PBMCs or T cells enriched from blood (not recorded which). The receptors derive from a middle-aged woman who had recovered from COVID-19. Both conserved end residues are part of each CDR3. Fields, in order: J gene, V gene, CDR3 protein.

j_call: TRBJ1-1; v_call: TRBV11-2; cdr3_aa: CASSMTVNTEAFF
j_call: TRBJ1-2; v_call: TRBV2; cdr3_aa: CASNSDSYGYTF
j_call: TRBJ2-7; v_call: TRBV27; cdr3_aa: CASTPGGESYEQYF
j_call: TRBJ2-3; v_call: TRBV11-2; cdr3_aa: CASSPPVGEADTQYF
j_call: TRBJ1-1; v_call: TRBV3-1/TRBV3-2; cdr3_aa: CASSHHRDRGLTEAFF
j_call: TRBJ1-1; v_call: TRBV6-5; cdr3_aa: CASKGQGNTEAFF
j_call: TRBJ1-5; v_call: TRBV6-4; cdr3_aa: CASSSEENQPQHF
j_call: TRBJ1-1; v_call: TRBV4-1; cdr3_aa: CASSQSGGLNTEAFF
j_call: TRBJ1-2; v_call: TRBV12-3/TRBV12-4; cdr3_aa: CASSSPGHGGYTF
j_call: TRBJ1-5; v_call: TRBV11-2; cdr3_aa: CASSRTGGANQPQHF
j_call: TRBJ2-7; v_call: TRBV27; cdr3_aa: CASSPTSSYEQYF
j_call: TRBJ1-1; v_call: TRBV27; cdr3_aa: CASWSGQGSGTEAFF
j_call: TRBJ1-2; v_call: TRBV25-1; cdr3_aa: CASSGSRGRGYTF
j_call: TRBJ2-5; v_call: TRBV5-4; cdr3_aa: CASSKAGGASQETQYF
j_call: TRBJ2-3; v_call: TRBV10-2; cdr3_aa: CASSDKGGARDTQYF
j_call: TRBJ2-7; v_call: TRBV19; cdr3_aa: CASSIIAGIPYEQYF
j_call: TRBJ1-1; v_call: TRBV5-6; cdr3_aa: CASSSPRDRGLVGTEAFF
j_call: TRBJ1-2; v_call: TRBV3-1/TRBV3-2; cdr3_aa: CASSQDFGGDYYGYTF
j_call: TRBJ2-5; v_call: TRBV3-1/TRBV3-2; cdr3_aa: CASNKGQGFRETQYF
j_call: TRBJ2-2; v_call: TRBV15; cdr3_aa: CATSRGQGAGELFF
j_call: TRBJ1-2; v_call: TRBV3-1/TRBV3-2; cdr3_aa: CASSLESIGASSGYTF
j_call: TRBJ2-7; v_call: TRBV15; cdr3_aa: CATSRGAQGTYEQYF
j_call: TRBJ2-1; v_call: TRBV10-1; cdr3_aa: CASSELANEQFF
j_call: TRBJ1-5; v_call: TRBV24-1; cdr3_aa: CATSAAGQLSQHF
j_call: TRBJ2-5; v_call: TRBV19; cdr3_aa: CASSIGRIQETQYF
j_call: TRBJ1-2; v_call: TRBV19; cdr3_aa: CASISFGQANYGYTF
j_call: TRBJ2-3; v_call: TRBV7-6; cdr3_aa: CASSLEPSDGTDTQYF
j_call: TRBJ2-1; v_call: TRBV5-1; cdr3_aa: CASSPGQDLNEQFF
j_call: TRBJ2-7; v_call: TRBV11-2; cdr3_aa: CASSAWSRGVDEQYF
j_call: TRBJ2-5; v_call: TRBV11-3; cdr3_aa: CASSLGAGGGQETQYF
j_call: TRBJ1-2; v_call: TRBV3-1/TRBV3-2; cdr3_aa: CASSHQQGPSTYGYTF
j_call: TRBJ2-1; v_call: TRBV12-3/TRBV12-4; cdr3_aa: CASITSGFNEQFF
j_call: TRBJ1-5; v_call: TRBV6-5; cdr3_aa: CASRKQGGGNQPQHF
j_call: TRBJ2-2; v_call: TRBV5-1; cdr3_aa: CASSGGLNTGELFF
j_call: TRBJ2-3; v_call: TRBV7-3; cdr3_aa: CASSSSGHHTDTQYF
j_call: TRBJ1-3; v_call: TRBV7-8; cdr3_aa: CASSTRTGSGNTIYF
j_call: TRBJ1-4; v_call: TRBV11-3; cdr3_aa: CASSLGATNEKLFF
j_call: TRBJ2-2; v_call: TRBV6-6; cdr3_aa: CASSRQTGTGNTGELFF
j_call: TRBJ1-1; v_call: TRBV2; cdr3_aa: CASQTGGLNTEAFF
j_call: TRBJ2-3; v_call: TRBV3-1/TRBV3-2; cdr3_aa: CASSQYSLAGDADTQYF